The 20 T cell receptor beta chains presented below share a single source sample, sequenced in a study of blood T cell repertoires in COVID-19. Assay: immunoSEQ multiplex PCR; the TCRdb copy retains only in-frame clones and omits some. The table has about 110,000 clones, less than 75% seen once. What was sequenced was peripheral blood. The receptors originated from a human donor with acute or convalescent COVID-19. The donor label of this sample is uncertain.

This chain's CDR3 is CASRGQGYSPLHF. In DNA, the CDR3 is TGTGCCAGCAGGGGACAGGGGTATTCACCCCTCCACTTT. The chain couples TRBV2 to TRBJ1-6; 10 nucleotides line up with TRBD1. The trim removed 6 bases at V and 8 bases at J, leaving 1 base unmatched. Germline values: CDR1 SNHLY, CDR2 FYNNEI. The length of the CDR3 is 13 residues.

In nucleotides, the CDR3 is TGTGCCAGCAGACGATTGAGGTGGGAGACCCAGTACTTC. This sequence encodes CASRRLRWETQYF. The rearrangement joins TRBV6-5 to TRBJ2-5; D remains ambiguous. The V gene lost 6 bases and the J gene lost 5 bases, with 13 bases spanning the gap. Germline V lookup: CDR1 MNHEY, CDR2 SVGAGI. This CDR3 contains 13 residues.

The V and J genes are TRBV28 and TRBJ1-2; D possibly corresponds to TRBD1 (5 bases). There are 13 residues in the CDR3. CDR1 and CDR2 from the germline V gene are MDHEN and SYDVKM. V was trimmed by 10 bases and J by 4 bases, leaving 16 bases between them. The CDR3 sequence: CATPGGSGYGYTF. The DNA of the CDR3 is TGTGCCACCCCGGGGGGGTCCGGCTATGGCTACACCTTC.

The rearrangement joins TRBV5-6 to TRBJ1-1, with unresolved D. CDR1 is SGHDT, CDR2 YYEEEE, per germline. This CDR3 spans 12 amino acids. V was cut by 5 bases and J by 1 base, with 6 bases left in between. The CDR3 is CASRRPNTEAFF. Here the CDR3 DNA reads TGTGCCAGCAGGCGGCCGAACACTGAAGCTTTCTTT.

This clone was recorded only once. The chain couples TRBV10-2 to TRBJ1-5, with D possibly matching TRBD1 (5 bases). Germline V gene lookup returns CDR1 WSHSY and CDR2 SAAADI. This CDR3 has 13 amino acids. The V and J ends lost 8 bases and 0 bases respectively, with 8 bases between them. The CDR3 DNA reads TGCGCCAGCGGACAATATAGCAATCAGCCCCAGCATTTT. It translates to CASGQYSNQPQHF.

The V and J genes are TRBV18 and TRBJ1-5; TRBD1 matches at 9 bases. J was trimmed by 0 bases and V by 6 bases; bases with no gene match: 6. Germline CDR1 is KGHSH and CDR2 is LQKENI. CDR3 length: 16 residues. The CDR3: CASSQTGGYSNQPQHF. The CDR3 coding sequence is TGTGCCAGCTCTCAGACAGGGGGGTATAGCAATCAGCCCCAGCATTTT.

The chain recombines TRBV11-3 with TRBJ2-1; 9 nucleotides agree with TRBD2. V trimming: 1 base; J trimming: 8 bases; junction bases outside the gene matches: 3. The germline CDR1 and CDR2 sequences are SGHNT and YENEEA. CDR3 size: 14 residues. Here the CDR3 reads CASSLGTSEYEQFF. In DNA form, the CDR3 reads TGTGCCAGCAGCTTAGGGACTAGCGAGTATGAGCAGTTCTTC.

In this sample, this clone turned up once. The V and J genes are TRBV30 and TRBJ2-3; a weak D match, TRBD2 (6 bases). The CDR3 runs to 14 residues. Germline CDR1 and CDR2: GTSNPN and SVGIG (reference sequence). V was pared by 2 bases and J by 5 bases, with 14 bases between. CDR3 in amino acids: CAWSRRDSRDTQYF. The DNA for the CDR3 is TGTGCCTGGAGTCGGCGGGACTCGAGAGATACGCAGTATTTT.

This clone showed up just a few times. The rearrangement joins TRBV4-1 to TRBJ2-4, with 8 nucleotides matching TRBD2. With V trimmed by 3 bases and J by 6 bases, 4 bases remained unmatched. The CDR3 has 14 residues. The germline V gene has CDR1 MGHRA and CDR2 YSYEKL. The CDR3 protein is CASSHGRGRNIQYF. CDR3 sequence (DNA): TGCGCCAGCAGCCACGGGAGGGGCCGAAACATTCAGTACTTC.

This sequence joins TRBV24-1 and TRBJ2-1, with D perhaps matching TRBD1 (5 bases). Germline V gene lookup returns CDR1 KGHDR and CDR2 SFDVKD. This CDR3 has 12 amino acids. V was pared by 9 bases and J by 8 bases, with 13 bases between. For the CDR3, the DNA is TGTGCCACCGTAAGGGGTTACGATGAGCAGTTCTTC. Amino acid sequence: CATVRGYDEQFF.

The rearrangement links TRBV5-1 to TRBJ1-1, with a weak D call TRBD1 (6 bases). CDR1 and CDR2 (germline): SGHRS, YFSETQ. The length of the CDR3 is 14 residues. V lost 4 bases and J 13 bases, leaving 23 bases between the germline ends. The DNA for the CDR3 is TGCGCCAGCAGCCCTTCGGGGGGGCCAGGGTTTGTTTTCTTT. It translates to CASSPSGGPGFVFF.

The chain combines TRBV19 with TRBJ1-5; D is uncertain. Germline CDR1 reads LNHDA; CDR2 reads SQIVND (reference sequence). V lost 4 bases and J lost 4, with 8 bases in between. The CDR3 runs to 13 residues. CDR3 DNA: TGTGCCAGTAGTAACAGCCCAAATCAGCCCCAGCATTTT. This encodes CASSNSPNQPQHF.

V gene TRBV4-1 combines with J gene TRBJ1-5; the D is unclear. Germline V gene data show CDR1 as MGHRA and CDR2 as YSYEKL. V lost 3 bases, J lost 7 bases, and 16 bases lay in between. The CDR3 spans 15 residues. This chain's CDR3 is CASSHRRLAGQPQHF. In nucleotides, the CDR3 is TGCGCCAGCAGCCACCGGCGACTAGCAGGCCAGCCCCAGCATTTT.

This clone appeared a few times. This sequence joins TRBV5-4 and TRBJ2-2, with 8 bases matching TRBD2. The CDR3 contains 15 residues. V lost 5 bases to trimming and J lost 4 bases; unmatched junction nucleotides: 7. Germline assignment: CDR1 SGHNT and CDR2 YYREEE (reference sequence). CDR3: CASSPGRGATGELFF. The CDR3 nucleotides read TGTGCCAGCAGTCCCGGGCGGGGGGCCACCGGGGAGCTGTTTTTT.

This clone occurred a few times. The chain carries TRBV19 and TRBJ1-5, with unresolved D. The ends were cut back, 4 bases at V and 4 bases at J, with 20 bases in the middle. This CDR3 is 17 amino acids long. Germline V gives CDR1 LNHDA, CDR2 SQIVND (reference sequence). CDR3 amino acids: CASSSRRPAAENQPQHF. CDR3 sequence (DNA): TGTGCCAGTAGTAGCCGGAGACCCGCCGCGGAAAATCAGCCCCAGCATTTT.

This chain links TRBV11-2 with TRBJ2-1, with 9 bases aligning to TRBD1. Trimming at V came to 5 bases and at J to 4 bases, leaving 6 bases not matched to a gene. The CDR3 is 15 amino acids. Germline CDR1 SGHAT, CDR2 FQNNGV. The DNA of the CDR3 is TGTGCCAGCAGCCCAACCGGGACAGGGTACAATGAGCAGTTCTTC. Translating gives CASSPTGTGYNEQFF.

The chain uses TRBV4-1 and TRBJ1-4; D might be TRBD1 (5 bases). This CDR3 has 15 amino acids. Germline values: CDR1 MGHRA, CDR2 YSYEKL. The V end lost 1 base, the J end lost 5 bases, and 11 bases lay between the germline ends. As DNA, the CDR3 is TGCGCCAGCAGCCAAGGGGGGGTGGGAAATGAAAAACTGTTTTTT. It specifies CASSQGGVGNEKLFF.

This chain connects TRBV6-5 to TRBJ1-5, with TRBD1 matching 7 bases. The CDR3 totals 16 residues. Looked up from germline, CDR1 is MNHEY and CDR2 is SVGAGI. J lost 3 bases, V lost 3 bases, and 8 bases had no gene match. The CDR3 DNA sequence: TGTGCCAGCAGTTATTCAGGGGGAACTAACAATCAGCCCCAGCATTTT. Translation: CASSYSGGTNNQPQHF.

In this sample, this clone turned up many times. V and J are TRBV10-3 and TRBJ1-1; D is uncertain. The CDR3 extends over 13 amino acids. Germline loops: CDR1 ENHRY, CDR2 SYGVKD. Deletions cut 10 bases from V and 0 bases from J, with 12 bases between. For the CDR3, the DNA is TGTGCCACCGGAGGATTAATGAACACTGAAGCTTTCTTT. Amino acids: CATGGLMNTEAFF.

The CDR3 bases are TGTGCCAGCAGAACTAGCTACCAAGAGGGTACCCAGTACTTC. Translating it yields CASRTSYQEGTQYF. The chain has TRBV27 and TRBJ2-5, with D possibly being TRBD2 (6 bases). CDR3 length: 14 amino acids. With 6 bases removed from V and 8 bases from J, the gap between germline ends came to 19 bases. The germline V gene has CDR1 MNHEY and CDR2 SMNVEV (reference sequence).